Reported below is one T cell receptor (beta chain). The antigen remains unidentified. Clones were read by immunoSEQ multiplex PCR, and TCRdb kept only the in-frame ones, dropping some. Of some 4,600 clones listed, around two thirds are singletons. This sample was taken from a study of T cells in pancreatic ductal adenocarcinoma. Trimming took 2 bases from V and 7 from J; bases not matched to a gene: 13. Germline V CDR1 and CDR2: SGHRS, YFSETQ. The CDR3 loop spans 18 amino acids. Study-wide findings and caveats: Enrichment of CD45RO+ effector over naive T cells in tumors may bias clonality. Mean clonality was around 0.11 in tumors and about 0.069 in blood, not significantly different.

The selected patients with pancreatic ductal adenocarcinoma had surgery but no neoadjuvant therapy. Sequencing was performed on pancreatic tumor tissue. The chain recombines TRBV5-1 with TRBJ1-4, with 11 bases identical to TRBD1. This receptor was obtained from a human donor with pancreatic ductal adenocarcinoma. This CDR3 is CASSFQGIGQGAGEKLFF. CDR3 coding DNA: TGCGCCAGCAGCTTTCAGGGGATCGGACAGGGGGCAGGTGAAAAACTGTTTTTT.